The rows below give T cell receptor beta chains drawn from one sample of a study of blood T cell repertoires in COVID-19. TCRdb keeps only in-frame clones here, not all; method: immunoSEQ multiplex PCR. The data contain 130,000 to 150,000 clones, around 80% of them singletons. The sequencing sample was made of peripheral blood. The receptors were gathered from a human donor in a cohort sampled during active COVID-19. Both conserved end residues are part of each CDR3. The D gene is left open where the match is weak. The listing skips clone size in some rows; elsewhere it reads once, few, many or a size class.

. TRBJ1-5 . TRBV19 CASFSGSRNESNQPQHF TGTGCCAGTTTCAGTGGGAGCAGGAATGAGTCCAATCAGCCCCAGCATTTT
TRBD2 TRBJ2-1 few TRBV5-4 CASSRPTSGANNEQFF TGTGCCAGCAGCCGGCCGACTAGCGGGGCAAACAATGAGCAGTTCTTC
TRBD1 TRBJ1-4 . TRBV28 CASSQGGSNEKLFF TGTGCCAGCAGTCAAGGGGGCTCCAATGAAAAACTGTTTTTT
. TRBJ1-6 . TRBV19 CASSVTYGSLLGSPLHF TGTGCCAGTAGTGTAACTTACGGGAGCTTATTAGGTTCACCCCTCCACTTT
TRBD2 TRBJ2-5 . TRBV5-4 CASSWGGRHNQETQYF TGTGCCAGCAGCTGGGGGGGAAGGCACAACCAAGAGACCCAGTACTTC
. TRBJ1-6 . TRBV5-1 CASSLAGSGGSPLHF TGCGCCAGCAGCTTGGCCGGGTCCGGCGGATCACCCCTCCACTTT
TRBD2 TRBJ2-2 . TRBV4-3 CASSPTTSGGSGELFF TGCGCCAGCAGCCCAACGACTAGCGGGGGCTCCGGGGAGCTGTTTTTT
TRBD1 TRBJ1-6 . TRBV6-6 CASSTGQGNSPLHF TGTGCCAGCAGTACGGGACAGGGTAATTCACCCCTCCACTTT
TRBD1 TRBJ2-2 few TRBV11-3 CASKQGEVAGELFF TGTGCCAGCAAACAGGGGGAGGTTGCCGGGGAGCTGTTTTTT
. TRBJ1-6 . TRBV11-3 CASSPGVGSPEGSYNSPLHF TGTGCCAGCAGCCCAGGGGTAGGATCACCAGAGGGATCCTATAATTCACCCCTCCACTTT
. TRBJ2-7 . TRBV28 CASTPPRPSYEQYF TGTGCCAGCACCCCCCCCAGGCCCTCCTACGAGCAGTACTTC
TRBD1 TRBJ1-2 . TRBV6-5 CASSPGGYGYTF TGTGCCAGCAGCCCAGGGGGGTATGGCTACACCTTC
. TRBJ2-2 . TRBV28 CASSYSGANTGELFF TGTGCCAGCAGTTATTCAGGGGCGAACACCGGGGAGCTGTTTTTT
. TRBJ1-2 many TRBV20-1 CSAGIDGYTF TGCAGTGCCGGGATAGATGGCTACACCTTC
. TRBJ2-7 . TRBV4-3 CASSQVGDLAKEQYF TGCGCCAGCAGCCAAGTTGGAGATTTGGCGAAAGAGCAGTACTTC
. TRBJ2-3 few TRBV9 CASSSYGSTDTQYF TGTGCCAGCAGCTCTTACGGGAGCACAGATACGCAGTATTTT
TRBD1 TRBJ1-6 . TRBV5-1 CASSFTGTANNSPLHF TGCGCCAGCAGCTTTACCGGGACAGCTAATAATTCACCCCTCCACTTT
. TRBJ1-1 . TRBV7-9 CASSERVGWTEAFF TGTGCCAGCAGCGAGCGGGTGGGTTGGACTGAAGCTTTCTTT
. TRBJ1-2 once TRBV7-2 CASSPAFDSLFGYTF TGTGCCAGCAGCCCCGCGTTTGACAGCCTGTTTGGCTACACCTTC
TRBD1 TRBJ2-3 . TRBV11-3 CASSFTGVAAQYF TGTGCCAGCAGCTTCACAGGGGTGGCAGCGCAGTATTTT
TRBD1 TRBJ1-1 once TRBV28 CASRTGGVMNTEAFF TGTGCCAGCAGGACAGGGGGCGTCATGAACACTGAAGCTTTCTTT
. TRBJ2-7 . TRBV18 CASSPSPAYEQYF TGTGCCAGCTCACCGAGCCCTGCCTACGAGCAGTACTTC
. TRBJ2-1 . TRBV3-1/TRBV3-2 CASSPPGSIYNEQFF TGTGCCAGCAGCCCCCCAGGATCTATCTACAATGAGCAGTTCTTC
TRBD1 TRBJ1-3 once TRBV7-9 CASSQTGSSGNTIYF TGTGCCAGCAGCCAGACAGGGTCTTCTGGAAACACCATATATTTT
. TRBJ1-1 . TRBV7-8 CASSRRGAEAFF TGTGCCAGCAGCCGACGGGGGGCCGAAGCTTTCTTT
TRBD1 TRBJ2-4 . TRBV11-3 CASSLENRGAAKNIQYF TGTGCCAGCAGCTTAGAAAACAGGGGTGCGGCCAAAAACATTCAGTACTTC
. TRBJ2-2 . TRBV4-1 CASRYTGDGELFF TGCGCCAGCAGATATACGGGGGACGGGGAGCTGTTTTTT
. TRBJ1-1 . TRBV2 CASSVIENTEAFF TGTGCCAGCAGTGTAATAGAGAACACTGAAGCTTTCTTT
. TRBJ1-4 . TRBV4-3 CASSPRGAGEEKLFF TGCGCCAGCAGCCCCCGAGGGGCAGGGGAGGAAAAACTGTTTTTT
. TRBJ1-5 . TRBV5-8 CASSPSGDNQHF TGTGCCAGCAGCCCGTCAGGGGACAATCAGCATTTT
. TRBJ1-3 once TRBV3-1/TRBV3-2 CASNFGSGSGNTIYF TGTGCCAGCAACTTCGGCTCGGGCTCTGGAAACACCATATATTTT
. TRBJ1-3 . TRBV6-2/TRBV6-3 CASSYRDRNTIYF TGTGCCAGCAGTTACCGGGACAGAAACACCATATATTTT
TRBD1 TRBJ2-7 few TRBV7-3 CASSPRDSETQYF TGTGCCAGCAGCCCAAGGGACAGCGAGACGCAGTACTTC
. TRBJ1-5 . TRBV6-5 CASSYVQGDQPQHF TGTGCCAGCAGTTACGTCCAGGGCGATCAGCCCCAGCATTTT
TRBD1 TRBJ1-5 few TRBV2 CASREDRAIQPQHF TGTGCCAGCAGGGAAGACAGGGCAATTCAGCCCCAGCATTTT
. TRBJ1-2 . TRBV5-6 CASSLAQGHGYTF TGTGCCAGCAGCTTGGCACAGGGACATGGCTACACCTTC